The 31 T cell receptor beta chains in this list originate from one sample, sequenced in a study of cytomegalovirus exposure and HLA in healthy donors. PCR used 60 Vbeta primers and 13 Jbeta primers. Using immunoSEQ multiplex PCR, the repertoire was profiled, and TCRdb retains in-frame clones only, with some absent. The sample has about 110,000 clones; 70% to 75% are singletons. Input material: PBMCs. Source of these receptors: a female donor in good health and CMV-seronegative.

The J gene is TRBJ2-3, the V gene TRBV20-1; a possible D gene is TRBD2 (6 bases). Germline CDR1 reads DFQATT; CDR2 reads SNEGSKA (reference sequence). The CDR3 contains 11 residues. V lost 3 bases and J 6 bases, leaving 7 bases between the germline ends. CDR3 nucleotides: TGCAGTGCTAGGGCGGGGGATACGCAGTATTTT. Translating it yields CSARAGDTQYF.

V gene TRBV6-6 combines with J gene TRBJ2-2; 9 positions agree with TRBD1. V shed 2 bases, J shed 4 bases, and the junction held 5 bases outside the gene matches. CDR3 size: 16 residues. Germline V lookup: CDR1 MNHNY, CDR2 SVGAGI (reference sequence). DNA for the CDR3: TGTGCCAGCAGTTACACTGACAGGGGGTTCACCGGGGAGCTGTTTTTT. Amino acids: CASSYTDRGFTGELFF.

CDR3 coding DNA: TGTGCCAGTAGTCTGAGTCTCGGGGTCCCCACTGAAGCTTTCTTT. Amino acids: CASSLSLGVPTEAFF. The chain joins TRBV19 to TRBJ1-1; no reliable D call. The CDR3 is 15 amino acids. V gave up 5 bases and J gave up 4 bases, with 17 bases separating them. From germline, CDR1 is LNHDA and CDR2 SQIVND (reference sequence).

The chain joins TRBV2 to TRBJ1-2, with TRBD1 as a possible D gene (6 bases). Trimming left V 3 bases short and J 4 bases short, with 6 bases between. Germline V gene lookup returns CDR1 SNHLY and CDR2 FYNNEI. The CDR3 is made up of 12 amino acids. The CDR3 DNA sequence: TGTGCCAGCAGTGACAGGGGCTATGGCTACACCTTC. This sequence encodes CASSDRGYGYTF.

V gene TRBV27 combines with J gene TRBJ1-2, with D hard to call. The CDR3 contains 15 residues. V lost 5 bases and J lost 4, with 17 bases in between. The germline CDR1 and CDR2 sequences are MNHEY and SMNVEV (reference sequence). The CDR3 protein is CASSISSSASYGYTF. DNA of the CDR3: TGTGCCAGCAGTATCTCTAGTTCAGCTTCCTATGGCTACACCTTC.

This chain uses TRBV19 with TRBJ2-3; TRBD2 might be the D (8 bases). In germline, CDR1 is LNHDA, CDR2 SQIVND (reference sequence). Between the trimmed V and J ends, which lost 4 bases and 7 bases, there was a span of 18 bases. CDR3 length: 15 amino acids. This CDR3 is CASSNRGLAGNTQYF. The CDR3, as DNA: TGTGCCAGTAGTAATAGGGGGCTAGCGGGCAATACGCAGTATTTT. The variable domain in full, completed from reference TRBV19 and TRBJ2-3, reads DGGITQSPKYLFRKEGQNVTLSCEQNLNHDAMYWYRQDPGQGLRLIYYSQIVNDFQKGDIAEGYSVSREKKESFPLTVTSAQKNPTAFYLCASSNRGLAGNTQYFGPGTRLTVL.

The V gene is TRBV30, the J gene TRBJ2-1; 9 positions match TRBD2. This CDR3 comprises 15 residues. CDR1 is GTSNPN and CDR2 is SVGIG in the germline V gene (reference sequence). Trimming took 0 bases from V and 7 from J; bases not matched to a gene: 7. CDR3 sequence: CAWSVAGGLRNEQFF. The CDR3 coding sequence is TGTGCCTGGAGTGTGGCGGGAGGGCTGCGGAATGAGCAGTTCTTC.

Written as DNA, the CDR3 is TGTGCCACCAGCCCAAGCGAACTAAGGGACTCACTTAACTACGAGCAGTACTTC. Amino acids: CATSPSELRDSLNYEQYF. The gene calls are TRBV15 and TRBJ2-7; a weak D match, TRBD2 (6 bases). Per germline, CDR1 LNHNV and CDR2 YYDKDF (reference sequence). This CDR3 comprises 18 residues. V lost 5 bases to trimming and J lost 3 bases, with 26 bases between them.

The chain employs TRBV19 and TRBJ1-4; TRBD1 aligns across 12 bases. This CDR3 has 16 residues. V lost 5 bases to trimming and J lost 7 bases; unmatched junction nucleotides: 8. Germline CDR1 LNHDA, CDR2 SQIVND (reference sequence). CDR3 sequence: CASSPGQGANFEKLFF. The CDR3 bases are TGTGCCAGTAGTCCGGGACAGGGGGCTAATTTTGAAAAACTGTTTTTT.

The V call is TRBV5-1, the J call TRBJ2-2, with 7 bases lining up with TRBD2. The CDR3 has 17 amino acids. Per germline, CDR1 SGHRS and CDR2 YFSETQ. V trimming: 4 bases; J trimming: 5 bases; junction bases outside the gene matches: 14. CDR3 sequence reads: CASSTALIAGETGELFF. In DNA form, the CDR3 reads TGCGCCAGCAGCACAGCTTTAATCGCGGGAGAAACCGGGGAGCTGTTTTTT.

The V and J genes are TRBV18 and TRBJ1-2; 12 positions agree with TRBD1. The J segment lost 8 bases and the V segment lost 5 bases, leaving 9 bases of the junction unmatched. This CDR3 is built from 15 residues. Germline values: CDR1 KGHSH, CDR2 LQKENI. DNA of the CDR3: TGTGCCAGCTCAGTATCGGGACAGGGGGCGAACGGCTACACCTTC. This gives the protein CASSVSGQGANGYTF.

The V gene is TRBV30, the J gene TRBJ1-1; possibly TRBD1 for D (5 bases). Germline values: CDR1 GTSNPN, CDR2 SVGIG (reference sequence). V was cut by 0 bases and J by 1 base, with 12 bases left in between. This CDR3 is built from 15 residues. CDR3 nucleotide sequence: TGTGCCTGGAGTGTGTCGGCCAGGGCGAACACTGAAGCTTTCTTT. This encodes CAWSVSARANTEAFF. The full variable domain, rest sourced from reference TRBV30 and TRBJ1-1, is SQTIHQWPATLVQPVGSPLSLECTVEGTSNPNLYWYRQAAGRGLQLLFYSVGIGQISSEVPQNLSASRPQDRQFILSSKKLLLSDSGFYLCAWSVSARANTEAFFGQGTRLTVV.

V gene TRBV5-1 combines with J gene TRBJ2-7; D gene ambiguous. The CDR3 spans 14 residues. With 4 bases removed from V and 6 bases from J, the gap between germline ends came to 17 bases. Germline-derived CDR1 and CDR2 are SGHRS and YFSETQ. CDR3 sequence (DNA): TGCGCCAGCAGCCATACGACTGCGCGCTCCGAGCAGTACTTC. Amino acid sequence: CASSHTTARSEQYF. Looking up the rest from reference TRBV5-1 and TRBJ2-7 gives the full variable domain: KAGVTQTPRYLIKTRGQQVTLSCSPISGHRSVSWYQQTPGQGLQFLFEYFSETQRNKGNFPGRFSGRQFSNSRSEMNVSTLELGDSALYLCASSHTTARSEQYFGPGTRLTVT.

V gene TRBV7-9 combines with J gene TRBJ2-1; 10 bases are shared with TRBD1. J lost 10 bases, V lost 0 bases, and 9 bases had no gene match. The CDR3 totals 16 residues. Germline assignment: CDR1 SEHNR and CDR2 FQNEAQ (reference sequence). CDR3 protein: CASSLALGQGTSEQFF. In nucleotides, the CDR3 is TGTGCCAGCAGCTTAGCGCTGGGACAGGGGACTTCCGAGCAGTTCTTC.

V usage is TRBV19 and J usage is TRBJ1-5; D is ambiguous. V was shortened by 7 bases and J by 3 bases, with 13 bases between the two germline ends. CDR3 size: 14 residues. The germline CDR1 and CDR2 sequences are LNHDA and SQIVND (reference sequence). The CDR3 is CASTDWALNQPQHF. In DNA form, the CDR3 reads TGTGCCAGTACAGATTGGGCCCTCAATCAGCCCCAGCATTTT.

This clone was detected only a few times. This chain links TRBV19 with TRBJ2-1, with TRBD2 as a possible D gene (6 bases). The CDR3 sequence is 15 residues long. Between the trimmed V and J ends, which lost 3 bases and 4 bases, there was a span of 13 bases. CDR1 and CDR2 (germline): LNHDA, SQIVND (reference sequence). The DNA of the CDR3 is TGTGCCAGTAGTATCGGGGGAAGGTCGTACAATGAGCAGTTCTTC. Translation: CASSIGGRSYNEQFF.

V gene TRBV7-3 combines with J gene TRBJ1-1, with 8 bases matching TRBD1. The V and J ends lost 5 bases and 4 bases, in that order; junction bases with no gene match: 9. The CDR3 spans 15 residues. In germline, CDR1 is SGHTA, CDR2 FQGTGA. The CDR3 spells CASSPRQGSPTEAFF. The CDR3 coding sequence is TGTGCCAGCAGCCCGAGACAGGGGTCCCCCACTGAAGCTTTCTTT.

The CDR3 nucleotides read TGTGCCAGCAGGCGCTTCTCGGGAGAGACCCAGTACTTC. Protein: CASRRFSGETQYF. The rearrangement links TRBV7-2 to TRBJ2-5; D is unresolved. This CDR3 is built from 13 residues. The germline CDR1 and CDR2 sequences are SGHTA and FQGNSA. With 6 bases removed from V and 4 bases from J, the gap between germline ends came to 12 bases.

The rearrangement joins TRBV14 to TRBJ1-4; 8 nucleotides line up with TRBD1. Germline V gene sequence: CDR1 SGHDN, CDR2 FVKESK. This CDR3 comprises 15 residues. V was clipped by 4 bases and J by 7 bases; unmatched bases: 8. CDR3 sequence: CASSLDRASTEKLFF. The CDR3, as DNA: TGTGCCAGCAGCCTGGACAGGGCTTCGACTGAAAAACTGTTTTTT.

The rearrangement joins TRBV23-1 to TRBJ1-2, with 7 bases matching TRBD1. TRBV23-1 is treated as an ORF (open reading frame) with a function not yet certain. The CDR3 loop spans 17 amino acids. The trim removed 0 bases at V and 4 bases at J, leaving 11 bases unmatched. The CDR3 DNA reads TGCGCCAGCAGTCAATCCCCTCGACAGGGAGACTTCTATGGCTACACCTTC. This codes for CASSQSPRQGDFYGYTF.

As DNA, the CDR3 is TGCGCCAGCAGCTTGGAAGGGACTTCGATAGAGACCCAGTACTTC. This sequence encodes CASSLEGTSIETQYF. This chain joins TRBV5-1 and TRBJ2-5; the D gene is possibly TRBD2 (6 bases). The CDR3 loop spans 15 amino acids. Trimming cost V 0 bases and J 4 bases, with 13 bases left between them. The V gene's germline CDR1 is SGHRS and CDR2 YFSETQ.

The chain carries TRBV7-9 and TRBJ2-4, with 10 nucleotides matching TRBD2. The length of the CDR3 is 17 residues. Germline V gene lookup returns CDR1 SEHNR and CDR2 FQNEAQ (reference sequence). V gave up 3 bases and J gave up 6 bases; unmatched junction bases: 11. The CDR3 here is CASSLESGRARGNIQYF. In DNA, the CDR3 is TGTGCCAGCAGCTTGGAGAGCGGGAGGGCCAGGGGAAACATTCAGTACTTC.

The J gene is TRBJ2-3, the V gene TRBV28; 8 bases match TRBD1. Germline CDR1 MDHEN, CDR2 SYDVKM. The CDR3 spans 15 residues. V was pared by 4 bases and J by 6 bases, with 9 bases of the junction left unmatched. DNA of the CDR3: TGTGCCAGCAGTTCACCCCAGGGGGCGTGGGATACGCAGTATTTT. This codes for CASSSPQGAWDTQYF.

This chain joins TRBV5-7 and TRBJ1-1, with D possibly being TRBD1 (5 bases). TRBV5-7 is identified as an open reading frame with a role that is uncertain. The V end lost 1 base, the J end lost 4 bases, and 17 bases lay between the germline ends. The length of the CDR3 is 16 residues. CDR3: CASSLPHERGGTEAFF. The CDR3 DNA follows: TGTGCCAGCAGCTTGCCCCACGAAAGGGGAGGCACTGAAGCTTTCTTT.

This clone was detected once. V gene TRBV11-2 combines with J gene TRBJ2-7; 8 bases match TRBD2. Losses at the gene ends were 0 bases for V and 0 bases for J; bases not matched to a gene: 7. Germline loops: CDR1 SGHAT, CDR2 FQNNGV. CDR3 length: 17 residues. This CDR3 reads CASSLDAASGYSYEQYF. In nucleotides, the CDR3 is TGTGCCAGCAGCTTAGATGCGGCTAGCGGGTACTCCTACGAGCAGTACTTC.

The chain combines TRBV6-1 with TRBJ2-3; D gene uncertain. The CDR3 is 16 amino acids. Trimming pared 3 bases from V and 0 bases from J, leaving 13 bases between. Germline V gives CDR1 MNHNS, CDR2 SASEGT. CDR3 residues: CASSELRHASTDTQYF. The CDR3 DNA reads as TGTGCCAGCAGTGAGTTGCGTCACGCGAGCACAGATACGCAGTATTTT.

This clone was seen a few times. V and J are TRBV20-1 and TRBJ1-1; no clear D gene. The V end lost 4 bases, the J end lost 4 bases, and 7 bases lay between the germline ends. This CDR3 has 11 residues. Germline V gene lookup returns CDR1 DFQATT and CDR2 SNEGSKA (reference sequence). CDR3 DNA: TGCAGTGCTACGGGATCCACTGAAGCTTTCTTT. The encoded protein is CSATGSTEAFF.

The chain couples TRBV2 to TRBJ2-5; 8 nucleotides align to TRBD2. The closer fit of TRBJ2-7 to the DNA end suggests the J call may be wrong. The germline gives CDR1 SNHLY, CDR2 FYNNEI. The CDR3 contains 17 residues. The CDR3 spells CASSILPGLEGFYEQYF. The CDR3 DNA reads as TGTGCCAGCAGTATCCTTCCGGGACTAGAAGGATTCTACGAGCAGTACTTC.

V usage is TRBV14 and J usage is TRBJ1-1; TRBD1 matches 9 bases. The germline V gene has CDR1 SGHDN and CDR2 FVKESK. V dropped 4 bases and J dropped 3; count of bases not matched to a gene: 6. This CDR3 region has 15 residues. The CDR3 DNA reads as TGTGCCAGCAGCCGGCAACAGGGGGCGTACACTGAAGCTTTCTTT. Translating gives CASSRQQGAYTEAFF.

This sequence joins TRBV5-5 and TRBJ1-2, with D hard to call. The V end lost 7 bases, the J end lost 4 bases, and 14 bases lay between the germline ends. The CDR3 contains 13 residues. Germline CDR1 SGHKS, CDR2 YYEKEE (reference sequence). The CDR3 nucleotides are TGTGCCAGCGCGGGTGGCAGGAGCTATGGCTACACCTTC. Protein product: CASAGGRSYGYTF. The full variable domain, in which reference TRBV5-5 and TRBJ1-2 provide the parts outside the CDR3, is DAGVTQSPTHLIKTRGQQVTLRCSPISGHKSVSWYQQVLGQGPQFIFQYYEKEERGRGNFPDRFSARQFPNYSSELNVNALLLGDSALYLCASAGGRSYGYTFGSGTRLTVV.

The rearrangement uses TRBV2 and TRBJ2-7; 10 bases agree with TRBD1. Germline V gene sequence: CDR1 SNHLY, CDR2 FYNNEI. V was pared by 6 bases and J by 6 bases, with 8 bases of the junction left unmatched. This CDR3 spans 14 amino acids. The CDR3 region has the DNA TGTGCCAGCAGCTCCGGGACAGGGGTTGGCGAGCAGTACTTC. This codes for CASSSGTGVGEQYF.